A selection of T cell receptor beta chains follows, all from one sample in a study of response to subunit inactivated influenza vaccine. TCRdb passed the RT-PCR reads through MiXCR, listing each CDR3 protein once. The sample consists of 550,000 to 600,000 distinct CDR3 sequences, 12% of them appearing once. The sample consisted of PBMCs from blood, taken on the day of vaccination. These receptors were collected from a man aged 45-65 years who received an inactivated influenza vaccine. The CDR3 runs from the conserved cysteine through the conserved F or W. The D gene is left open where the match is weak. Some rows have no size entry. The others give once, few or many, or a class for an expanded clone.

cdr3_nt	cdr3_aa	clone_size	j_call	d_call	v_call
TGTGCCAGCAGCTCGACTAGTCTCCATGAGCAGTTCTTC	CASSSTSLHEQFF	NA	TRBJ2-1	NA	TRBV7-3
TGTGCCAGCAGTGAAGCTTACGACAGCCGCTACGAGCAGTACTTC	CASSEAYDSRYEQYF	NA	TRBJ2-7	NA	TRBV2
TGCGCCAGCAGCTCTCGGACAGGGGACACCGGGGAGCTGTTTTTT	CASSSRTGDTGELFF	NA	TRBJ2-2	TRBD1	TRBV5-1
TGCGCCAGCAGCACCCGGACAGGGGGCGGTCAGCCCCAGCATTTT	CASSTRTGGGQPQHF	few	TRBJ1-5	TRBD1	TRBV4-1
TGTGCCAGCGCGACTAGCGGGCCCTGGACCCAGTACTTC	CASATSGPWTQYF	few	TRBJ2-5	TRBD2	TRBV6-2/TRBV6-3
TGTGCCAGCACGGCGGGAGGGCCTCGGGACACCGGGGAGCTGTTTTTT	CASTAGGPRDTGELFF	NA	TRBJ2-2	TRBD2	TRBV7-9
TGCAGCGTCCAACAGGGAGGTGGTAATGAAAAACTGTTTTTT	CSVQQGGGNEKLFF	few	TRBJ1-4	NA	TRBV29-1
TGTGCCAGCAGTCCCGACAGGGTATCTTGGTACTTC	CASSPDRVSWYF	few	TRBJ2-7	TRBD1	TRBV6-2/TRBV6-3
TGCGCCAGCAGCCCGCGCGGGGCAAACTACAATGAGCAGTTCTTC	CASSPRGANYNEQFF	few	TRBJ2-1	NA	TRBV5-1
TGTGCCAGCAGCTTAGATCTAAGGAACACCATATATTTT	CASSLDLRNTIYF	NA	TRBJ1-3	NA	TRBV11-2
TGTGCCTGGAGCGAGGGACTAGCGGGGTACAATGAGCAGTTCTTC	CAWSEGLAGYNEQFF	few	TRBJ2-1	TRBD2	TRBV30
TGTGCCAGCAGTTACTTACAGGGCTACAATGAGCAGTTCTTC	CASSYLQGYNEQFF	few	TRBJ2-1	NA	TRBV6-2/TRBV6-3
TGCGCCAGCAGCCAGACAGAGTTCTACGAGCAGTACTTC	CASSQTEFYEQYF	many	TRBJ2-7	NA	TRBV4-1
TGCGCCAGCAGCCAAGATAGGGGCAGGGCCGGTGAAGCTTTCTTT	CASSQDRGRAGEAFF	few	TRBJ1-1	NA	TRBV4-3
TGTGCCAGCACCCACACAACCGGACTAGCAGGCAATGAGCAGTTCTTC	CASTHTTGLAGNEQFF	NA	TRBJ2-1	TRBD2	TRBV7-9
TGTGCCAGCAGTCCTCTCGGACTAGCGTCCCCAAACAATGAGCAGTTCTTC	CASSPLGLASPNNEQFF	many	TRBJ2-1	TRBD2	TRBV28
TGTGCCATCAGTACCGGGACTAGCGGTTCCTACGAGCAGTACTTC	CAISTGTSGSYEQYF	few	TRBJ2-7	TRBD2	TRBV10-3
TGTGCCAGCAGTTGCCCCCCGGCAGGGGGCCCTACCTACGAGCAGTACTTC	CASSCPPAGGPTYEQYF	NA	TRBJ2-7	TRBD1	TRBV6-2/TRBV6-3
TGTGCCACCAGTGATTCGACAGGGGGAATCTACGAGCAGTACTTC	CATSDSTGGIYEQYF	NA	TRBJ2-7	TRBD1	TRBV24-1
TGCAGTGCTAGTAGACTAGCAGATAACACCGGGGAGCTGTTTTTT	CSASRLADNTGELFF	few	TRBJ2-2	TRBD2	TRBV20-1
TGCGCCAGCAGCCAGGGACAGGGGTCGGCCACCGGGGAGCTGTTTTTT	CASSQGQGSATGELFF	NA	TRBJ2-2	TRBD1	TRBV4-3
TGTGCCAGCACCGCCCCGGGACTAGTGAGGGGCCAAGAGACCCAGTACTTC	CASTAPGLVRGQETQYF	NA	TRBJ2-5	TRBD2	TRBV12-3/TRBV12-4
TGTGCCAGCAGTCCGACCGGGGACAGGAGCACAGATACGCAGTATTTT	CASSPTGDRSTDTQYF	NA	TRBJ2-3	TRBD1	TRBV28
TGTGCCAGCAGCCAGGGATTTAGGATAGACAAGAAAGGAAATTCACCCCTCCACTTT	CASSQGFRIDKKGNSPLHF	few	TRBJ1-6	NA	TRBV3-1
TGTGCCAGCAGTTACTCGACTGCCCTATTGGGAGCGAACACCGGGGAGCTGTTTTTT	CASSYSTALLGANTGELFF	NA	TRBJ2-2	NA	TRBV6-8
TGTGCCAGCAGTTTAGGGGACAGGGTCTACGAGCAGTACTTC	CASSLGDRVYEQYF	many	TRBJ2-7	TRBD1	TRBV12-3/TRBV12-4
TGTGCCAGCAGCCAGACTAGCGGGAGGGTTAAGGAGCAGTACTTC	CASSQTSGRVKEQYF	NA	TRBJ2-7	TRBD2	TRBV14
TGCGCCAGCAGAAGGGCACCGAACACTGAAGCTTTCTTT	CASRRAPNTEAFF	NA	TRBJ1-1	NA	TRBV5-1
TGTGCCAGCAATAGGGACTATTCACCCCTCCACTTT	CASNRDYSPLHF	NA	TRBJ1-6	NA	TRBV28
TGTGCCTACCGGACACTCTACGAGCAGTACTTC	CAYRTLYEQYF	NA	TRBJ2-7	NA	TRBV30
TGTGCCAGCAGTGTCGACAGGGGCAATGAGCAGTTCTTC	CASSVDRGNEQFF	many	TRBJ2-1	TRBD1	TRBV2
TGTGCCAGCAGTTTTGGACCGATTTTATTCAGGCCCCAGCATTTT	CASSFGPILFRPQHF	NA	TRBJ1-5	NA	TRBV28
TGCAGCGTCCTGCGACAGGGGAACACCGGGGAGCTGTTTTTT	CSVLRQGNTGELFF	few	TRBJ2-2	TRBD1	TRBV29-1
TGTGCCAGCAGTTACTCCGGGTTTAGCTTGACTCAGCCCCAGCATTTT	CASSYSGFSLTQPQHF	NA	TRBJ1-5	NA	TRBV6-5
TGTGCCAGCAGTGAACCGGGGAACTATGGCTACACCTTC	CASSEPGNYGYTF	many	TRBJ1-2	NA	TRBV25-1
TGTGCCAGCAGCTTAGCAGGGAGGGATGAGCAGTTCTTC	CASSLAGRDEQFF	many	TRBJ2-1	TRBD2	TRBV7-9
TGCGCCAGCAGCTTGGACGGTCGTAGCACAGATACGCAGTATTTT	CASSLDGRSTDTQYF	many	TRBJ2-3	NA	TRBV5-1
TGTGCCAGCAGCTTAAGTGTCGGGAGAACGGATACGCAGTATTTT	CASSLSVGRTDTQYF	once	TRBJ2-3	NA	TRBV7-3
TGTGCCAGCAGCGTAGCTCTGGGGATAAGCTACGAGCAGTACTTC	CASSVALGISYEQYF	few	TRBJ2-7	NA	TRBV9
TGTGCCAGCACAGCGGAGAGCTCCTACAATGAGCAGTTCTTC	CASTAESSYNEQFF	few	TRBJ2-1	NA	TRBV28
TGTGCCACCAGTGATTCTGGACGTTTGCAGTACTTC	CATSDSGRLQYF	few	TRBJ2-7	NA	TRBV24-1
TGTGCCAGCAGCTCCCTAGCGGGAGGGCCCTTAATTAGCTCCTACAATGAGCAGTTCTTC	CASSSLAGGPLISSYNEQFF	few	TRBJ2-1	TRBD2	TRBV5-4
TGTGCCAGCAGCTCTCAAAGCGGTAGTGAGCAGTTCTTC	CASSSQSGSEQFF	NA	TRBJ2-1	NA	TRBV5-6
TGTGCCAGCAGACCCGGGACAGGGTTTAGCACAGATACGCAGTATTTT	CASRPGTGFSTDTQYF	few	TRBJ2-3	TRBD1	TRBV6-1
TGTGCCAGCAGTTTATTTCCTAGCGGGAGTTTTTACGAGCAGTACTTC	CASSLFPSGSFYEQYF	NA	TRBJ2-7	TRBD2	TRBV27
TGCAGTGCTAGAGAATCCAGGACGACAGGCAATGAGCAGTTCTTC	CSARESRTTGNEQFF	NA	TRBJ2-1	NA	TRBV20-1
TGCAGTTCAGGGGTAGGTTCCTACGAGCAGTACTTC	CSSGVGSYEQYF	few	TRBJ2-7	NA	TRBV20-1